This TCR beta chain was captured in a study of OX40 agonist ivuxolimab in advanced cancers. About the study: Dose-escalation patients had hepatocellular carcinoma, melanoma, renal cell or head and neck cancer.

The J segment lost 2 bases and the V segment lost 1 base, leaving 3 bases of the junction unmatched. The germline V gene encodes CDR1 PRHDT and CDR2 FYEKMQ (reference sequence). There are 17 residues in the CDR3. Study-level results: With doses of 0.1 to 3.0 mg/kg, CD4+ and CD8+ blood T cells had undergone clonal expansion by week 6. Averaging showed that CD8+ T cells had more expanded clones than CD4+ did.

Autoimmune disease history or systemic immunosuppression led to patient exclusion. Method: immunoSEQ multiplex PCR; TCRdb's copy keeps in-frame clones and lacks some. The sample lists tens of thousands of clones; roughly 80% were seen once. In the case of this clone: Its antigen is not known.

The specimen comprised CD4+ or CD8+ T cells sorted from blood, sampled in a trial of the OX40 agonist ivuxolimab. This chain links TRBV13 with TRBJ2-3, with 13 bases lining up with TRBD2. This receptor was identified in an adult with an advanced solid tumor such as melanoma, head and neck, liver or kidney cancer. The CDR3 here is CASSLVGLAGNTDTQYF. The CDR3 DNA is TGTGCCAGCAGCTTAGTGGGACTAGCGGGAAACACAGATACGCAGTATTTT.